The rows below give T cell receptor beta chains drawn from one sample of a study of blood T cell repertoires in COVID-19. Sequencing used immunoSEQ multiplex PCR; TCRdb keeps in-frame clones, though not all of them. The sample contains around 270,000 clones, around nine tenths of which appear only once. The sample taken for sequencing was peripheral blood. The receptors originated from a man between 40 and 49 years old who had recovered from COVID-19. Each CDR3 is given with its conserved first and last residue. A D gene is named only where the DNA matches it firmly. For some rows the clone size is stated as once, few or many, or as a class when expanded; others skip it.

CDR3aa	CDR3nt	v_gene	j_gene	d_gene	abundance
CASSSGQGLDGYTF	TGCGCCAGCAGCTCCGGACAGGGTTTGGACGGCTACACCTTC	TRBV5-1	TRBJ1-2	TRBD1	-
CAITRGQGYEQYF	TGTGCCATCACCCGCGGACAGGGCTACGAGCAGTACTTC	TRBV10-3	TRBJ2-7	TRBD1	-
CSVDAGGYYGYTF	TGCAGCGTTGATGCTGGAGGTTACTATGGCTACACCTTC	TRBV29-1	TRBJ1-2	-	-
CASSSTDRENYGYTF	TGTGCCAGCAGCTCGACCGACAGGGAGAACTATGGCTACACCTTC	TRBV7-9	TRBJ1-2	TRBD1	once
CASSSGTGNEQFF	TGTGCCAGCAGCTCTGGGACTGGTAATGAGCAGTTCTTC	TRBV11-3	TRBJ2-1	-	-
CASSVGGGGRDEQYF	TGTGCCAGCAGCGTAGGTGGAGGGGGCAGAGACGAGCAGTACTTC	TRBV9	TRBJ2-7	-	-
CASSGRGNNEQFF	TGTGCCAGCAGCGGGCGGGGGAACAATGAGCAGTTCTTC	TRBV6-6	TRBJ2-1	TRBD2	-
CASSLLGGSPSGNTIYF	TGTGCCAGCAGCTTACTAGGGGGCTCCCCCTCTGGAAACACCATATATTTT	TRBV7-2	TRBJ1-3	TRBD1	few
CASSRDYYGYTF	TGTGCCAGCAGTCGGGATTACTATGGCTACACCTTC	TRBV27	TRBJ1-2	-	once
CASSLEFRDRGAYGYTF	TGTGCCAGCAGCTTAGAGTTCCGGGACAGGGGTGCCTATGGCTACACCTTC	TRBV11-2	TRBJ1-2	TRBD1	-
CASSFGTGGSGYGYTF	TGTGCCAGCAGCTTTGGCACAGGGGGTAGCGGCTATGGCTACACCTTC	TRBV7-9	TRBJ1-2	TRBD1	-
CASGLGQYQETQYF	TGTGCTAGTGGTTTGGGACAGTATCAAGAGACCCAGTACTTC	TRBV12-5	TRBJ2-5	-	-
CASSLFPGTYEQYF	TGTGCCAGCAGTTTATTTCCAGGCACCTACGAGCAGTACTTC	TRBV27	TRBJ2-7	-	-
CASTHLRDSKETQYF	TGTGCCAGCACCCACCTCCGGGACAGCAAAGAGACCCAGTACTTC	TRBV6-6	TRBJ2-5	TRBD1	few
CASSLGGAGYGYTF	TGCGCCAGCAGCTTGGGGGGCGCTGGGTATGGCTACACCTTC	TRBV5-1	TRBJ1-2	-	-
CAISEFGALSTDTQYF	TGTGCCATCAGTGAGTTCGGTGCTCTTAGCACAGATACGCAGTATTTT	TRBV10-3	TRBJ2-3	-	-
CASSLDFQRLLAGGGETQYF	TGTGCCAGCAGCTTAGATTTTCAACGCCTTCTAGCGGGGGGAGGAGAGACCCAGTACTTC	TRBV11-2	TRBJ2-5	TRBD2	-
CASSPLSEFSVSSYNEQFF	TGTGCCAGCAGCCCGCTCTCCGAATTTAGCGTATCATCCTACAATGAGCAGTTCTTC	TRBV14	TRBJ2-1	-	-
CASADSSTNEKLFF	TGTGCCAGCGCGGACAGCTCAACTAATGAAAAACTGTTTTTT	TRBV27	TRBJ1-4	-	-
CASRSPPGGRGRCSYNSPLHF	TGTGCAAGTCGCTCACCCCCTGGGGGCAGGGGTCGTTGCTCCTATAATTCACCCCTCCACTTT	TRBV12-2	TRBJ1-6	-	-
CASSQDRGRLSTEAFF	TGTGCCAGCAGCCAGGACAGGGGGCGCTTAAGCACTGAAGCTTTCTTT	TRBV5-5	TRBJ1-1	TRBD1	-
CASSFRLTNEKLFF	TGTGCCAGCAGTTTCAGGCTTACTAATGAAAAACTGTTTTTT	TRBV6-2/TRBV6-3	TRBJ1-4	-	-
CASSRRGSTSTDTQYF	TGTGCCAGCAGCCGGCGCGGGTCGACCTCAACAGATACGCAGTATTTT	TRBV7-6	TRBJ2-3	-	-
CASSERSSGNTIYF	TGTGCCAGCAGTGAACGCAGCTCTGGAAACACCATATATTTT	TRBV6-1	TRBJ1-3	-	-
CASSLGGGYTGELFF	TGTGCCAGCAGCTTAGGGGGAGGTTACACCGGGGAGCTGTTTTTT	TRBV11-2	TRBJ2-2	-	-
CASAPAGNGNTIYF	TGTGCCAGCGCTCCAGCAGGGAACGGAAACACCATATATTTT	TRBV7-9	TRBJ1-3	-	-
CASSLKAGEGTDTQYF	TGTGCCAGCAGCTTAAAAGCGGGAGAGGGCACAGATACGCAGTATTTT	TRBV7-6	TRBJ2-3	TRBD2	-
CASTPTGTVNYGYTF	TGTGCCAGTACCCCAACCGGGACAGTGAACTATGGCTACACCTTC	TRBV19	TRBJ1-2	TRBD1	-
CASSFRATGYPYEQYF	TGTGCCAGCAGTTTCCGGGCGACAGGGTATCCCTACGAGCAGTACTTC	TRBV27	TRBJ2-7	TRBD1	-
CASSKAGPQRGKRMNTGELFF	TGTGCCAGCAGCAAAGCGGGGCCCCAACGGGGGAAGCGGATGAACACCGGGGAGCTGTTTTTT	TRBV21-1	TRBJ2-2	-	-
CATGGAGAPGDTQYF	TGTGCCACAGGGGGAGCGGGCGCCCCGGGAGATACGCAGTATTTT	TRBV2	TRBJ2-3	-	once
CASSLRLAGAGTGELFF	TGTGCCAGCAGCTTACGACTAGCGGGAGCGGGGACCGGGGAGCTGTTTTTT	TRBV7-2	TRBJ2-2	TRBD2	-
CASSPGTSYETQYF	TGTGCCAGCAGCCCGGGGACTAGCTACGAGACCCAGTACTTC	TRBV7-9	TRBJ2-5	TRBD2	-
CARRRRGAAYEQYF	TGTGCACGACGTCGCCGGGGGGCCGCCTACGAGCAGTACTTC	TRBV19	TRBJ2-7	-	-
CASSLVLRGASTDTQYF	TGTGCCAGCAGCTTAGTTTTACGGGGAGCTAGCACAGATACGCAGTATTTT	TRBV7-9	TRBJ2-3	-	-
CASSVRQTNAGELFF	TGTGCCAGCAGCGTCCGACAGACGAACGCCGGGGAGCTGTTTTTT	TRBV5-5	TRBJ2-2	-	-
CASSYGETIMNTEAFF	TGTGCCAGCAGTTACGGGGAGACAATTATGAACACTGAAGCTTTCTTT	TRBV6-2/TRBV6-3	TRBJ1-1	-	-
CASSLPGQGPPLHF	TGTGCCAGCAGCCTGCCGGGACAGGGACCACCCCTCCACTTT	TRBV7-2	TRBJ1-6	TRBD1	-
CASSVTGQGWIRDYGYTF	TGTGCCAGCAGCGTGACGGGACAGGGTTGGATTAGGGACTATGGCTACACCTTC	TRBV11-2	TRBJ1-2	TRBD1	-
CASSPKAGGRVTEQFF	TGTGCCAGCAGTCCGAAAGCGGGAGGGCGAGTAACTGAGCAGTTCTTC	TRBV27	TRBJ2-1	TRBD2	-
CASSQVAASGGGGELFF	TGCGCCAGCAGCCAAGTTGCGGCTAGCGGGGGCGGCGGGGAGCTGTTTTTT	TRBV4-3	TRBJ2-2	TRBD2	-
CASSQAGGRGQVGYTF	TGTGCCAGCAGCCAAGCTGGGGGCAGGGGGCAGGTGGGCTACACCTTC	TRBV3-1/TRBV3-2	TRBJ1-2	TRBD1	-
CASSNTGLQYEQYF	TGTGCCAGCTCAAACACAGGGTTACAGTACGAGCAGTACTTC	TRBV18	TRBJ2-7	-	-
CASSELGLANNEQFF	TGCGCCAGCAGTGAGTTGGGACTAGCAAACAATGAGCAGTTCTTC	TRBV10-2	TRBJ2-1	TRBD2	-
CASSSLDRPGSGINYGYTF	TGTGCCAGCAGTTCTTTGGACCGGCCTGGATCGGGGATTAACTATGGCTACACCTTC	TRBV27	TRBJ1-2	-	-
CATRGGPGEQYF	TGTGCCACCCGGGGGGGTCCTGGCGAGCAGTACTTC	TRBV6-5	TRBJ2-7	TRBD2	-
CASSKSTSGAWGTQYF	TGTGCCAGCAGCAAATCTACTAGCGGTGCGTGGGGGACCCAGTACTTC	TRBV21-1	TRBJ2-5	-	-
CASSLRIPGGGDNEQYF	TGTGCCAGCAGCCTTCGAATACCGGGAGGCGGGGATAACGAGCAGTACTTC	TRBV4-2	TRBJ2-7	TRBD2	-
CATSGGPGGPDGYTF	TGTGCCACCAGTGGGGGGCCAGGGGGTCCGGATGGCTACACCTTC	TRBV24-1	TRBJ1-2	TRBD1	-
CASSLAGQGTYNEQFF	TGTGCCAGCAGCTTGGCGGGACAGGGGACCTACAATGAGCAGTTCTTC	TRBV5-5	TRBJ2-1	TRBD1	-
CASKQAGGQDNEQFF	TGTGCCAGTAAACAAGCGGGGGGCCAAGACAATGAGCAGTTCTTC	TRBV19	TRBJ2-1	TRBD2	-
CASSPRNGQNTEAFF	TGTGCCAGCAGCCCAAGAAATGGACAGAACACTGAAGCTTTCTTT	TRBV11-2	TRBJ1-1	-	-
CASSLDRGLGTEAFF	TGTGCCAGCAGTCTTGACAGGGGTTTGGGGACTGAAGCTTTCTTT	TRBV7-2	TRBJ1-1	TRBD1	-
CASSRGLFGDTQYF	TGTGCCAGCAGCCGTGGACTCTTCGGGGATACGCAGTATTTT	TRBV5-4	TRBJ2-3	-	-
CSVNPGQTQETQYF	TGCAGCGTTAATCCGGGACAGACCCAAGAGACCCAGTACTTC	TRBV29-1	TRBJ2-5	TRBD1	few
CAIRTSSGERDEQFF	TGTGCCATCAGAACCTCCAGCGGAGAGAGGGATGAGCAGTTCTTC	TRBV10-3	TRBJ2-1	-	-
CSVSGESPLDEQYF	TGCAGCGTTTCTGGGGAGTCTCCTCTGGACGAGCAGTACTTC	TRBV29-1	TRBJ2-7	-	-
CSVDASSPYEQYF	TGCAGCGTTGACGCTAGCTCGCCATACGAGCAGTACTTC	TRBV29-1	TRBJ2-7	-	-